The clone carrying this T cell receptor beta chain was detected once. The record originates from a study of cytomegalovirus exposure and HLA in healthy donors. Study-level information: Early released data comprised some 85 million unique TCRs from HLA-typed donors.

The PCR used 60 Vbeta and 13 Jbeta primers. The repertoire was sequenced with immunoSEQ multiplex PCR; TCRdb's copy has only in-frame clones and lacks some. The sample lists tens of thousands of clones, around 72% seen once, with 11% to 15% in the top ten. Looked up from germline, CDR1 is SEHNR and CDR2 is FQNEAQ (reference sequence). The CDR3 totals 14 residues. Trimming took 3 bases from V and 7 from J; bases not matched to a gene: 4. This sequence originates from a male donor in good health and CMV-seropositive. This chain connects TRBV7-9 to TRBJ2-2; 8 bases match TRBD1. The sequenced sample consisted of PBMCs. The chain's CDR3 is CASSLTGAGGELFF. CDR3 coding DNA: TGTGCCAGCAGCTTGACAGGGGCAGGCGGGGAGCTGTTTTTT.